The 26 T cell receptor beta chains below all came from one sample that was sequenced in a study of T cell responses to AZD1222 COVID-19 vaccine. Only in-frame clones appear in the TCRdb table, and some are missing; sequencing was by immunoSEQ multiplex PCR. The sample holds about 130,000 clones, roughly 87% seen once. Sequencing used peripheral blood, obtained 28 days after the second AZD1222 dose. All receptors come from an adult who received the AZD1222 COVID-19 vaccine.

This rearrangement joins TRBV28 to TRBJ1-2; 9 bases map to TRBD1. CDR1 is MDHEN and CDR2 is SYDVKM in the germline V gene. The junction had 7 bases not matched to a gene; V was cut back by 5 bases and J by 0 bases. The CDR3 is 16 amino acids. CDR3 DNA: TGTGCCAGCAGTCCCCCTCGGGACAGGGCTAACTATGGCTACACCTTC. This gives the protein CASSPPRDRANYGYTF.

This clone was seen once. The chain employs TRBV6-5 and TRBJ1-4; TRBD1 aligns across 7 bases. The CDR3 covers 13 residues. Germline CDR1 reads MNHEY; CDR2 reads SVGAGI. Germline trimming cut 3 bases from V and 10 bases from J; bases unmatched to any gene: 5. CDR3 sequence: CASSYRDSLKLFF. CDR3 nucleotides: TGTGCCAGCAGTTATCGGGACAGTTTAAAACTGTTTTTT.

The CDR3 DNA follows: TGTGCCAGCAGTTACTCGTATGGGGCCACAGATACGCAGTATTTT. Protein sequence: CASSYSYGATDTQYF. V and J are TRBV6-5 and TRBJ2-3; tentatively, D is TRBD1 (5 bases). Per the germline V gene, CDR1 is MNHEY and CDR2 is SVGAGI. The germline V and J ends were trimmed by 0 bases and 2 bases, with 9 bases remaining between them. The CDR3 contains 15 residues.

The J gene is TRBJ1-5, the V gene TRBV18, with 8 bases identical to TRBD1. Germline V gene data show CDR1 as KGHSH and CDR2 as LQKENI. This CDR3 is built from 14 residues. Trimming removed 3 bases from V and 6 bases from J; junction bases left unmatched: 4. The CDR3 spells CASSPGQGLQPQHF. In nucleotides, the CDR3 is TGTGCCAGCTCACCCGGACAGGGCCTTCAGCCCCAGCATTTT.

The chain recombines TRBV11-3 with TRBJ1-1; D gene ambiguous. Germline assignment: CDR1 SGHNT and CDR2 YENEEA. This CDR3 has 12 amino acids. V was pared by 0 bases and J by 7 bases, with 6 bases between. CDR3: CASSLDRSEAFF. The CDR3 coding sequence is TGTGCCAGCAGCTTAGATAGGAGTGAAGCTTTCTTT.

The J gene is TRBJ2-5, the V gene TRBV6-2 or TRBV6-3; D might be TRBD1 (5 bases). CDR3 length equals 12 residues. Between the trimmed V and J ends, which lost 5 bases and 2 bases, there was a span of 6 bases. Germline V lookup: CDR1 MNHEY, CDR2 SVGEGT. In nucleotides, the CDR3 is TGTGCCAGCAGTAGACAGCAAGAGACCCAGTACTTC. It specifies CASSRQQETQYF.

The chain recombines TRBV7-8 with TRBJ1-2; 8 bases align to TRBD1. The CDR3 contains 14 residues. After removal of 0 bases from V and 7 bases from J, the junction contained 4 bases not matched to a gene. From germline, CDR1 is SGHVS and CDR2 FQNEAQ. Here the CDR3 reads CASSLAQGDSGYTF. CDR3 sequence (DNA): TGTGCCAGCAGCTTAGCACAGGGGGACTCTGGCTACACCTTC. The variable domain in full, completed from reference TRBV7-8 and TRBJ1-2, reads GAGVSQSPRYKVAKRGQDVALRCDPISGHVSLFWYQQALGQGPEFLTYFQNEAQLDKSGLPSDRFFAERPEGSVSTLKIQRTQQEDSAVYLCASSLAQGDSGYTFGSGTRLTVV.

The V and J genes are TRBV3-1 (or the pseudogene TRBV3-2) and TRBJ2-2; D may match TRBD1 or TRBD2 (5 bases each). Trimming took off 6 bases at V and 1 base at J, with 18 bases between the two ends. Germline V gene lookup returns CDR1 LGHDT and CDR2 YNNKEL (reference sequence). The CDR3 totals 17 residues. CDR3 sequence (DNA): TGTGCCAGCAGTCGAAGCAGGGACCCTTTGAACACCGGGGAGCTGTTTTTT. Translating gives CASSRSRDPLNTGELFF.

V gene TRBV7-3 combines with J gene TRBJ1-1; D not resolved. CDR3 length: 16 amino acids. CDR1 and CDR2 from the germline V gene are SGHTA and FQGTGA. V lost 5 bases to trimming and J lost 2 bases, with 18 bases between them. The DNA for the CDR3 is TGTGCCAGCAGCCCCGGGCCGGGAGGGAGAAACACTGAAGCTTTCTTT. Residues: CASSPGPGGRNTEAFF. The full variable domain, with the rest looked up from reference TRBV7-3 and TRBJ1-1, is GAGVSQTPSNKVTEKGKYVELRCDPISGHTALYWYRQSLGQGPEFLIYFQGTGAADDSGLPNDRFFAVRPEGSVSTLKIQRTERGDSAVYLCASSPGPGGRNTEAFFGQGTRLTVV.

The CDR3 DNA sequence: TGTGCCAGCAGTTTACAAGCGGGAGGGACCTACGAGCAGTACTTC. Translating it yields CASSLQAGGTYEQYF. The rearrangement uses TRBV6-6 and TRBJ2-7; 10 bases match TRBD2. Germline V gene data show CDR1 as MNHNY and CDR2 as SVGAGI (reference sequence). The CDR3 consists of 15 residues. The junction had 5 bases not matched to a gene; V was cut back by 4 bases and J by 2 bases.

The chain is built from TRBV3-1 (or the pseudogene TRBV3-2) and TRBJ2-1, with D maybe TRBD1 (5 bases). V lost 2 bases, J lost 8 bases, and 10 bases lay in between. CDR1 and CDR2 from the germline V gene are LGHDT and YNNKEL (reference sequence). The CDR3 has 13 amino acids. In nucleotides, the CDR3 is TGTGCCAGCAGCCAAACTCCCAGGGATGAGCAGTTCTTC. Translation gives CASSQTPRDEQFF.

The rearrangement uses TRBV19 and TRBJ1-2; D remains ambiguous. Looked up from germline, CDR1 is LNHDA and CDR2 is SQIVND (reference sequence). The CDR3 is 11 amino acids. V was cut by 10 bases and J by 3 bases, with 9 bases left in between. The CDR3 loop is CATGKDYGYTF. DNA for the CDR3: TGTGCCACCGGGAAGGACTATGGCTACACCTTC.

The CDR3 protein is CASSYLDSEQFF. The CDR3 DNA reads as TGTGCCAGCAGTTACTTGGATTCTGAGCAGTTCTTC. The genes are TRBV6-2 or TRBV6-3 and TRBJ2-1; D unresolved. The V end was cut by 1 base, the J end by 9 bases, with 7 bases between. Germline CDR1 reads MNHEY; CDR2 reads SVGEGT. The CDR3 has 12 residues.

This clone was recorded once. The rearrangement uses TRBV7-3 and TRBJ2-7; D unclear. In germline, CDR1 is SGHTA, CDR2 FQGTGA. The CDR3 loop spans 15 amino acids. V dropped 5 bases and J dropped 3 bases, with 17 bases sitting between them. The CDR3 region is CASSPASTPYYEQYF. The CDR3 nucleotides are TGTGCCAGCAGCCCGGCCTCCACACCCTACTACGAGCAGTACTTC. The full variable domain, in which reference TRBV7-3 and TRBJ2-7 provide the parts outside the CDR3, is GAGVSQTPSNKVTEKGKYVELRCDPISGHTALYWYRQSLGQGPEFLIYFQGTGAADDSGLPNDRFFAVRPEGSVSTLKIQRTERGDSAVYLCASSPASTPYYEQYFGPGTRLTVT.

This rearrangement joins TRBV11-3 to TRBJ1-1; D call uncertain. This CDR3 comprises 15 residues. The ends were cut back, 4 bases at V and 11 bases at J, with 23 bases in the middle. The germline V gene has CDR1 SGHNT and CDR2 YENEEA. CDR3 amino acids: CASSSRGGSQIRAFF. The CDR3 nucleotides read TGTGCCAGCAGCTCCCGCGGTGGGAGCCAAATTAGGGCTTTCTTT.

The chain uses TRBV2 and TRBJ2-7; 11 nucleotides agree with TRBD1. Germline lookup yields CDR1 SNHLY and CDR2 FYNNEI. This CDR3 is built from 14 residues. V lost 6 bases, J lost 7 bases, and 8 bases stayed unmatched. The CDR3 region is CASRAGTGGFEQYF. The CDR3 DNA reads TGTGCCAGCAGAGCTGGGACAGGGGGTTTTGAGCAGTACTTC. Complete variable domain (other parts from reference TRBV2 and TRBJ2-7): EPEVTQTPSHQVTQMGQEVILRCVPISNHLYFYWYRQILGQKVEFLVSFYNNEISEKSEIFDDQFSVERPDGSNFTLKIRSTKLEDSAMYFCASRAGTGGFEQYFGPGTRLTVT.

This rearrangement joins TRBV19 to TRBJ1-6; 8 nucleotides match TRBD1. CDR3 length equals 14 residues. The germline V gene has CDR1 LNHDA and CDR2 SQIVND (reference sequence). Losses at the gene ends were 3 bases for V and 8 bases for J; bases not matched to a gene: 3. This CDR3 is CASSIQGADSPLHF. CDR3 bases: TGTGCCAGTAGTATCCAGGGGGCTGATTCACCCCTCCACTTT.

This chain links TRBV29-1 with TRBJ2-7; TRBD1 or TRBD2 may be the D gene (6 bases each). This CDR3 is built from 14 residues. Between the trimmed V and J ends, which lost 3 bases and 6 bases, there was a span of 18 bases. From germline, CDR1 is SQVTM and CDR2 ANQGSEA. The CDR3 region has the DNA TGCAGCGTTGAGGGGGGATCCGGAGGGGGCGAGCAGTACTTC. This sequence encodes CSVEGGSGGGEQYF.

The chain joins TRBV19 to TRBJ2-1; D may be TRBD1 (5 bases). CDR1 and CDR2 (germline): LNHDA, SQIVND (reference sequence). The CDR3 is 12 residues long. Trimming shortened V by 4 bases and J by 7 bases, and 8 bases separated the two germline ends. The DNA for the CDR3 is TGTGCCAGTAGTACCAACAGGAATGAGCAGTTCTTC. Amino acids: CASSTNRNEQFF.

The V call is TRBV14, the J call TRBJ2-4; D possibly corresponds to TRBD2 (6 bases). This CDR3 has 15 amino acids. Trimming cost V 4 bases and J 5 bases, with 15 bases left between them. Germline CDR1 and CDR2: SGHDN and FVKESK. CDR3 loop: CASSLIGGPENIQYF. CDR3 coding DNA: TGTGCCAGCAGCCTAATCGGAGGGCCGGAAAACATTCAGTACTTC.

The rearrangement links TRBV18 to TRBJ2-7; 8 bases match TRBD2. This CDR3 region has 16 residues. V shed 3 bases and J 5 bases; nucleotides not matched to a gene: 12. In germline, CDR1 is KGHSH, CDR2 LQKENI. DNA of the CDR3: TGTGCCAGCTCACCGCAAATCGCGAGCGGGAGCCACGAGCAGTACTTC. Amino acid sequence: CASSPQIASGSHEQYF. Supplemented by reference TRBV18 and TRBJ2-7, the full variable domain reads NAGVMQNPRHLVRRRGQEARLRCSPMKGHSHVYWYRQLPEEGLKFMVYLQKENIIDESGMPKERFSAEFPKEGPSILRIQQVVRGDSAAYFCASSPQIASGSHEQYFGPGTRLTVT.

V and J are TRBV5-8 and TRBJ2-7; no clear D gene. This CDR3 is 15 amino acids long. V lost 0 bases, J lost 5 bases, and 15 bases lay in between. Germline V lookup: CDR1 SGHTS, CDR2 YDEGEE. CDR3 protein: CASSLVGGGSHEQYF. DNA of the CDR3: TGTGCCAGCAGCTTGGTAGGTGGTGGATCCCACGAGCAGTACTTC.

The CDR3 reads CASSLTGPPGSPLHF. CDR3 in DNA: TGTGCCAGCAGCTTAACCGGGCCCCCAGGTTCACCCCTCCACTTT. The V call is TRBV7-3, the J call TRBJ1-6; D gene ambiguous. This CDR3 contains 15 residues. Germline V gives CDR1 SGHTA, CDR2 FQGTGA. The V and J ends lost 0 bases and 9 bases respectively, with 12 bases between them.

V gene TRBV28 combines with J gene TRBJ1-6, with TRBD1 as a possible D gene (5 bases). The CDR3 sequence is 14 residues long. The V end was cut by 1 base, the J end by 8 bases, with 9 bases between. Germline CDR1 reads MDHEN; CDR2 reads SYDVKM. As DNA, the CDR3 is TGTGCCAGCAGTTTATTCCAGGGCGATTCACCCCTCCACTTT. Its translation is CASSLFQGDSPLHF.

CDR3 loop: CASSTLGTGDGYTF. Written as DNA, the CDR3 is TGTGCCAGCAGTACTCTGGGGACAGGGGATGGCTACACCTTC. The chain couples TRBV27 to TRBJ1-2; 10 nucleotides match TRBD1. Germline values: CDR1 MNHEY, CDR2 SMNVEV (reference sequence). This CDR3 region has 14 residues. The ends lost 5 bases at V and 6 bases at J; junction bases unmatched: 6.

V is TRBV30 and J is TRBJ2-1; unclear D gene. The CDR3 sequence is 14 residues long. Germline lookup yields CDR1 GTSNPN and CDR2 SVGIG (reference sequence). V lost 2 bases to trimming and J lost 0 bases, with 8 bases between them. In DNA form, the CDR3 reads TGTGCCTGGAGTAGCTTCAGCTCCTACAATGAGCAGTTCTTC. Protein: CAWSSFSSYNEQFF.